Below, 5 T cell receptor beta chains from the same sample are listed, as sequenced in a study of blood T cell repertoires in COVID-19. Using immunoSEQ multiplex PCR, the repertoire was profiled, and TCRdb retains in-frame clones only, with some absent. The table lists 350,000 to 400,000 clones, 75% to 90% of them singletons. The sequencing input was peripheral blood. The origin of the receptors is a woman aged 60-75 years with COVID-19, enrolled during active disease.

The count of this clone is one. This chain uses TRBV2 with TRBJ2-3; 8 nucleotides align to TRBD2. This CDR3 comprises 14 residues. Germline V gene sequence: CDR1 SNHLY, CDR2 FYNNEI. After removal of 3 bases from V and 8 bases from J, the junction contained 7 bases not matched to a gene. Here the CDR3 reads CASSDSPGGSTQYF. In DNA form, the CDR3 reads TGTGCCAGCAGTGATTCCCCGGGGGGGAGTACGCAGTATTTT.

V usage is TRBV18 and J usage is TRBJ1-1, with TRBD1 matching over 7 bases. Trimming cost V 2 bases and J 5 bases; bases outside gene matches: 11. This CDR3 comprises 16 residues. Germline loops: CDR1 KGHSH, CDR2 LQKENI. The CDR3 nucleotides read TGTGCCAGCTCACCAACCCCAGGGGGGTCGTGGACTGAAGCTTTCTTT. This sequence encodes CASSPTPGGSWTEAFF.

The gene calls are TRBV3-1 (or the pseudogene TRBV3-2) and TRBJ2-7, with D possibly TRBD1 on 6 matching bases. There are 13 residues in the CDR3. V was clipped by 5 bases and J by 2 bases, with 10 bases between them. The germline V gene has CDR1 LGHDT and CDR2 YNNKEL (reference sequence). This CDR3 reads CASSARTAYEQYF. In nucleotides, the CDR3 is TGTGCCAGCAGCGCCCGGACAGCCTACGAGCAGTACTTC.

This chain links TRBV5-6 with TRBJ1-2; D may be TRBD1 (6 bases). CDR1 SGHDT and CDR2 YYEEEE come from the germline V gene. Trimming pared 1 base from V and 5 bases from J, leaving 15 bases between. CDR3 length: 15 amino acids. CDR3 DNA sequence: TGTGCCAGCAGCTTGATAGCAGGGGTTGGGTATGGCTACACCTTC. Its translation is CASSLIAGVGYGYTF.

This clone was observed a single time. The chain combines TRBV7-9 with TRBJ2-2; 10 bases map to TRBD1. The CDR3 is made up of 18 amino acids. The germline V gene has CDR1 SEHNR and CDR2 FQNEAQ (reference sequence). Unmatched junction bases numbered 14, after V lost 5 bases and J lost 5 bases. The CDR3 bases are TGTGCCAGCAGCCCCGGACCCCGACAGGGGGCTAAGACCGGGGAGCTGTTTTTT. It encodes CASSPGPRQGAKTGELFF.